The 15 T cell receptor beta chains listed next were all sequenced from one sample in a study of control samples from healthy donors and cancer patients. The protocol was immunoSEQ multiplex PCR, while the TCRdb copy is restricted to in-frame clones and leaves out a portion. The sample yields roughly 400,000 clones, 90% seen once. The sample consisted of PBMCs. The receptor source for this set is a man aged 35-49 years with head and neck cancer.

The count of this clone is one. The gene calls are TRBV4-1 and TRBJ1-2; D may be TRBD1 (6 bases). CDR3 length equals 15 residues. The V end was cut by 0 bases, the J end by 4 bases, with 12 bases between. The germline CDR1 and CDR2 sequences are MGHRA and YSYEKL. CDR3 nucleotides: TGCGCCAGCAGCCAAGAGGGTGCAGGGGCCTATGGCTACACCTTC. Amino acid sequence: CASSQEGAGAYGYTF.

This clone was recorded a few times. The rearrangement links TRBV6-1 to TRBJ1-5; 7 nucleotides line up with TRBD1. The CDR3 has 16 residues. Trimming removed 2 bases from V and 0 bases from J; junction bases left unmatched: 4. Germline V gives CDR1 MNHNS, CDR2 SASEGT. As DNA, the CDR3 is TGTGCCAGCAGTGAAAAGACAGGGTATAGCAATCAGCCCCAGCATTTT. Protein product: CASSEKTGYSNQPQHF.

The rearrangement links TRBV7-2 to TRBJ2-1, with TRBD1 matching 10 bases. J lost 3 bases, V lost 5 bases, and 7 bases had no gene match. The CDR3 runs 16 residues. The germline V gene has CDR1 SGHTA and CDR2 FQGNSA. This chain's CDR3 is CASSPRQGAIYNEQFF. The CDR3 DNA reads TGTGCCAGCAGCCCCCGACAGGGGGCGATCTACAATGAGCAGTTCTTC.

In this sample, this clone turned up a few times. The V gene is TRBV11-2, the J gene TRBJ2-3; the D gene is possibly TRBD2 (6 bases). Trimming removed 4 bases at V and 1 base at J, with 21 bases between. Germline CDR1 is SGHAT and CDR2 is FQNNGV. The CDR3 loop spans 18 amino acids. CDR3 nucleotides: TGTGCCAGCAGCTCAATAGTCGGCCGGCGGAGGGGCACAGATACGCAGTATTTT. It codes for CASSSIVGRRRGTDTQYF.

The rearrangement links TRBV18 to TRBJ1-1; D is unresolved. V was cut by 6 bases and J by 5 bases, with 19 bases left in between. The germline CDR1 and CDR2 sequences are KGHSH and LQKENI. The CDR3 extends over 15 amino acids. The CDR3 DNA is TGTGCCAGCTCCGAGACCTTGGGCAGTTATACTGAAGCTTTCTTT. It is translated as CASSETLGSYTEAFF.

This chain joins TRBV28 and TRBJ2-3; perhaps TRBD2 as D (7 bases). Germline loops: CDR1 MDHEN, CDR2 SYDVKM. Trimming took 6 bases from V and 2 from J, leaving 21 bases between them. CDR3 length equals 17 residues. CDR3 loop: CASREGGVRTATDTQYF. DNA for the CDR3: TGTGCCAGCAGAGAGGGGGGGGTACGGACAGCCACAGATACGCAGTATTTT. The variable domain in full, with the rest retrieved from reference TRBV28 and TRBJ2-3, is DVKVTQSSRYLVKRTGEKVFLECVQDMDHENMFWYRQDPGLGLRLIYFSYDVKMKEKGDIPEGYSVSREKKERFSLILESASTNQTSMYLCASREGGVRTATDTQYFGPGTRLTVL.

This chain uses TRBV28 with TRBJ2-3, with 8 positions matching TRBD2. The trim removed 7 bases at V and 5 bases at J, leaving 8 bases unmatched. The CDR3 has 14 residues. Germline V gene lookup returns CDR1 MDHEN and CDR2 SYDVKM. The CDR3 region is CASTLGGAVDTQYF. In nucleotides, the CDR3 is TGTGCCAGCACCCTCGGGGGGGCTGTAGATACGCAGTATTTT.

The chain is built from TRBV18 and TRBJ2-7, with no clear D. CDR3 size: 14 residues. Germline V gene data show CDR1 as KGHSH and CDR2 as LQKENI. V was clipped by 3 bases and J by 3 bases, with 12 bases between them. CDR3 region: CASSPSPLFYEQYF. In DNA form, the CDR3 reads TGTGCCAGCTCACCCAGCCCGCTTTTCTACGAGCAGTACTTC.

The CDR3 is CASSPRTGDQETQYF. The DNA for the CDR3 is TGTGCCAGTAGTCCTCGGACAGGCGACCAAGAGACCCAGTACTTC. The chain employs TRBV19 and TRBJ2-5; TRBD1 matches 7 bases. The CDR3 totals 15 residues. Germline CDR1 is LNHDA and CDR2 is SQIVND (reference sequence). V shed 5 bases and J 0 bases; nucleotides not matched to a gene: 6.

The chain couples TRBV15 to TRBJ2-7, with D perhaps matching TRBD1 or TRBD2 (6 bases each). This CDR3 has 14 amino acids. Trimming removed 8 bases from V and 1 base from J, with 15 bases in between. Germline V gives CDR1 LNHNV, CDR2 YYDKDF (reference sequence). CDR3 region: CATQLGGRSYEQYF. CDR3 in DNA: TGTGCCACCCAACTCGGGGGCCGATCCTACGAGCAGTACTTC.

The table lists this clone with many counts. The chain recombines TRBV5-5 with TRBJ1-6; D perhaps matches TRBD1 (5 bases). CDR1 and CDR2 from the germline V gene are SGHKS and YYEKEE (reference sequence). V dropped 4 bases and J dropped 14 bases, with 22 bases sitting between them. The CDR3 totals 15 residues. The CDR3 region is CASSRDGLLVRALHF. CDR3 DNA sequence: TGTGCCAGCAGCAGGGACGGTCTGTTAGTTCGCGCCCTCCACTTT.

V is TRBV6-2 or TRBV6-3 and J is TRBJ2-4, with D perhaps given as TRBD1 or TRBD2 (6 bases each). Trimming pared 1 base from V and 2 bases from J, leaving 12 bases between. Germline CDR1 MNHEY, CDR2 SVGEGT. The CDR3 runs to 16 residues. CDR3 loop: CASSYFGGTSKNIQYF. DNA for the CDR3: TGTGCCAGCAGTTACTTTGGCGGGACATCCAAAAACATTCAGTACTTC.

Comments on this clone: The sample holds other DNA sequences that translate to the same CDR3. V is TRBV7-2 and J is TRBJ2-3, with D unclear. Trimming stripped 1 base from V and 0 bases from J, with 5 bases between. Germline V gene sequence: CDR1 SGHTA, CDR2 FQGNSA. This CDR3 is built from 14 residues. CDR3 DNA sequence: TGTGCCAGCAGCTTAGAGGCTAGCACAGATACGCAGTATTTT. Amino acids: CASSLEASTDTQYF.

DNA for the CDR3: TGCGCCAGCAGCCCCCCAGTCGTCGACGAGCAGTACTTC. Amino acid sequence: CASSPPVVDEQYF. J is TRBJ2-7 and V is TRBV4-1; no clear D gene. The V gene lost 4 bases and the J gene lost 5 bases, with 12 bases spanning the gap. This CDR3 is built from 13 residues. Germline values: CDR1 MGHRA, CDR2 YSYEKL.

To note about this clone: A far larger clone is off by one base, so a read error is likely. The chain combines TRBV27 with TRBJ1-1; no clear D gene. The V gene lost 5 bases and the J gene lost 1 base, with 2 bases spanning the gap. The germline V gene has CDR1 MNHEY and CDR2 SMNVEV (reference sequence). The CDR3 is made up of 11 amino acids. CDR3 nucleotides: TGTGCCAGCAGTGCGAACACTGAAGCTTTCTTT. It is translated as CASSANTEAFF.